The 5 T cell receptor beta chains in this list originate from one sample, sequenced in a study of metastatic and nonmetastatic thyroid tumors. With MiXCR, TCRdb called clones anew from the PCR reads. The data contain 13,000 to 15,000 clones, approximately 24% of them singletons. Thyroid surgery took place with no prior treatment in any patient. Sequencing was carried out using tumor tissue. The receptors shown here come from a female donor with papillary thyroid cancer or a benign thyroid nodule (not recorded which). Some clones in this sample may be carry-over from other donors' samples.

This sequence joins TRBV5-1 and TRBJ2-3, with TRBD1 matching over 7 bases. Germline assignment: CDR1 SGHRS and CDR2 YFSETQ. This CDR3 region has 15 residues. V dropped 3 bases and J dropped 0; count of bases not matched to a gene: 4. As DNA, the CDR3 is TGCGCCAGCAGCTGGGGACAGTATAGCACAGATACGCAGTATTTT. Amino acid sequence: CASSWGQYSTDTQYF.

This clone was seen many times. CDR3 DNA: TGCAGTGCGACGCGTGGCGGATTCGCGTCCGTCTACGAGCAGTACTTC. Translating it yields CSATRGGFASVYEQYF. The rearrangement uses TRBV20-1 and TRBJ2-7; D is undetermined. V lost 6 bases, J lost 3 bases, and 24 bases lay in between. The germline CDR1 and CDR2 sequences are DFQATT and SNEGSKA (reference sequence). CDR3 length: 16 amino acids.

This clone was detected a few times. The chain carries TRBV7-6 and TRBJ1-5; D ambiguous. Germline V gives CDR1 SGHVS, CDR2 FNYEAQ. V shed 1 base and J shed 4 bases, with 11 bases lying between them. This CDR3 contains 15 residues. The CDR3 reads CASSLGGSGNQPQHF. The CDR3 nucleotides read TGTGCCAGCAGCTTAGGCGGGTCAGGTAATCAGCCCCAGCATTTT.

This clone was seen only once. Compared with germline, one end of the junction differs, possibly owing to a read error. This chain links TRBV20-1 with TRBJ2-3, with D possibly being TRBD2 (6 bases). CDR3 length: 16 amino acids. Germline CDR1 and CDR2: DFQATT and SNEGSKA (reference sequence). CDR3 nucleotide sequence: TGCAGTTCTAGCTCGATTAGCGGTGAGGGGCGAGATACGCAGTATTTT. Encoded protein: CSSSSISGEGRDTQYF.

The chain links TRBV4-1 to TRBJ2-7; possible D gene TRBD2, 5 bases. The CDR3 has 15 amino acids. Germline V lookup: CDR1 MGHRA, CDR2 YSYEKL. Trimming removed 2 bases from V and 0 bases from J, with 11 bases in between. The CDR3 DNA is TGCGCCAGCAGCCAATCGCAAGCGGACTCCTACGAGCAGTACTTC. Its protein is CASSQSQADSYEQYF.